This T cell receptor beta chain was captured by sequencing in a study of graft-versus-host responses after intestinal transplantation. Background on the study: Recipients obtained multivisceral, liver-intestinal, or isolated intestinal transplants. All recipients got anti-thymocyte globulin induction, then tacrolimus and steroids for 2 to 4 years.

As to this clone: Its antigen is not identified.

Assay: immunoSEQ multiplex PCR; the TCRdb copy retains only in-frame clones and omits some. The profile shows some 110,000 clones, about 92% of them singletons. The CDR3 contains 13 residues. Germline V gene lookup returns CDR1 SGHNT and CDR2 YYREEE (reference sequence). Deletions cut 7 bases from V and 5 bases from J, with 16 bases between. Study-level points and caveats: The authors found GvH clones in recipient marrow, some appearing first in ileum or blood. Peak circulating GvH clone levels were associated with early post-transplant HvG declines.

Sequencing was performed on unstimulated CD8+ T cells sorted from spleen or lymph node cells, taken before transplant. The clonotype was recovered from a human donor who was the organ donor for an intestinal transplant. The chain couples TRBV5-4 to TRBJ2-7; a possible D gene is TRBD2 (7 bases). The CDR3 DNA reads TGTGCCAGCCAGTTTGGGGGGGCAAACGAGCAGTACTTC. It specifies CASQFGGANEQYF.